The 17 T cell receptor beta chains given below trace back to one sample, sequenced in a study of a mutant IDH1 vaccine in newly diagnosed glioma. Sequencing was performed with immunoSEQ multiplex PCR; in TCRdb, only in-frame clones are kept and a portion is missing. The top ten hold over 3% of the sample, which has roughly 25,000 clones, about 81% seen once. Their recognized antigens are unknown. The time point was: week 47, end of study. Each vaccine dose was 300 ug of mutant IDH1 20-mer peptide, with topical imiquimod. The specimen was PBMCs, collected from a glioma patient whose treatment included an IDH1 peptide vaccine. Receptors were obtained from a man aged 35 to 55 with glioma. Some clones in this sample may be carry-over from other donors' samples.

The gene calls are TRBV7-9 and TRBJ2-2; TRBD1 matches 9 bases. Germline V gene sequence: CDR1 SEHNR, CDR2 FQNEAQ (reference sequence). J was trimmed by 8 bases and V by 5 bases; bases with no gene match: 15. The CDR3 loop spans 17 amino acids. In DNA, the CDR3 is TGTGCCAGCAGCCCCGAACCGGGACAGGGAAGGGCTGGGGAGCTGTTTTTT. Encoded protein: CASSPEPGQGRAGELFF.

This clone has just a few counts. The chain carries TRBV10-3 and TRBJ1-5; tentative D call: TRBD1 (6 bases). Germline CDR1 ENHRY, CDR2 SYGVKD. The CDR3 runs to 14 residues. Trimming took off 3 bases at V and 8 bases at J, with 14 bases between the two ends. CDR3 DNA: TGTGCCATCAGTGAATCCGGGACACCCGAGCCCCAGCATTTT. Translation: CAISESGTPEPQHF.

The chain employs TRBV2 and TRBJ1-2; the D is unclear. The CDR3 consists of 14 residues. Trimming left V 7 bases short and J 4 bases short, with 16 bases between. Germline V CDR1 and CDR2: SNHLY, FYNNEI. CDR3 loop: CASTPSEAGYGYTF. The CDR3 DNA is TGTGCCAGCACTCCCTCGGAGGCCGGCTATGGCTACACCTTC.

V usage is TRBV6-6 and J usage is TRBJ2-1, with a possible D match to TRBD2 (5 bases). V lost 6 bases and J lost 10, with 13 bases in between. The CDR3 totals 12 residues. The germline V gene has CDR1 MNHNY and CDR2 SVGAGI (reference sequence). Here the CDR3 reads CASRGFSGEQFF. The CDR3 DNA reads as TGTGCCAGCAGGGGGTTCTCGGGGGAGCAGTTCTTC.

There are a few counts of this clone. The chain is built from TRBV10-3 and TRBJ1-1, with no clear D. Trimming took 8 bases from V and 3 from J, leaving 13 bases between them. Germline-derived CDR1 and CDR2 are ENHRY and SYGVKD. The CDR3 runs to 13 residues. The CDR3 nucleotides read TGTGCCATCTCCTCTAACGGTGACACTGAAGCTTTCTTT. Protein product: CAISSNGDTEAFF.

The chain joins TRBV29-1 to TRBJ2-2; D unresolved. The V gene's germline CDR1 is SQVTM and CDR2 ANQGSEA. The CDR3 totals 11 residues. Trimming removed 6 bases from V and 1 base from J, with 3 bases in between. In nucleotides, the CDR3 is TGCAGCGTAATGAACACCGGGGAGCTGTTTTTT. This encodes CSVMNTGELFF.

The CDR3 nucleotides read TGTGCCAGCAGCTCCCTCTCGGGTGGAGGGGGCCTGGAGACCCAGTACTTC. It encodes CASSSLSGGGGLETQYF. The rearrangement links TRBV7-9 to TRBJ2-5; tentatively, D is TRBD1 (7 bases). V gave up 4 bases and J gave up 5 bases, with 23 bases separating them. Germline V CDR1 and CDR2: SEHNR, FQNEAQ (reference sequence). CDR3 length equals 17 residues.

The chain has TRBV5-4 and TRBJ1-1, with TRBD1 matching 8 bases. This CDR3 has 15 residues. The germline V gene has CDR1 SGHNT and CDR2 YYREEE (reference sequence). V gave up 4 bases and J gave up 10 bases; unmatched junction bases: 15. The CDR3 DNA follows: TGTGCCAGCAGCCCGGGGGGACAGGTACCTGTGGCAGCTTTCTTT. This translates into CASSPGGQVPVAAFF.

This clone was observed once. This chain uses TRBV5-5 with TRBJ1-1, with D hard to call. The CDR3 has 15 residues. CDR1 is SGHKS, CDR2 YYEKEE, per germline (reference sequence). V was trimmed by 2 bases and J by 1 base, leaving 12 bases between them. In DNA form, the CDR3 reads TGTGCCAGCAGCTTTTTCCAGCAAAGGAACACTGAAGCTTTCTTT. Its protein product is CASSFFQQRNTEAFF.

In this sample, this clone turned up a few times. The CDR3 reads CASSIALSGSPLHF. Written as DNA, the CDR3 is TGTGCCAGTAGTATAGCACTATCGGGATCACCCCTCCACTTT. This sequence joins TRBV19 and TRBJ1-6; no firm D call. Trimming removed 1 base at V and 10 bases at J, with 11 bases between. The CDR3 covers 14 residues. Germline V gene sequence: CDR1 LNHDA, CDR2 SQIVND (reference sequence). Complete variable domain (other parts from reference TRBV19 and TRBJ1-6): DGGITQSPKYLFRKEGQNVTLSCEQNLNHDAMYWYRQDPGQGLRLIYYSQIVNDFQKGDIAEGYSVSREKKESFPLTVTSAQKNPTAFYLCASSIALSGSPLHFGNGTRLTVT.

The chain has TRBV7-9 and TRBJ1-2; the match to TRBD1 covers 8 bases. V lost 5 bases, J lost 4 bases, and 6 bases stayed unmatched. Per germline, CDR1 SEHNR and CDR2 FQNEAQ (reference sequence). This CDR3 comprises 14 residues. The CDR3 region is CASSPRTGPYGYTF. CDR3 in DNA: TGTGCCAGCAGCCCTAGGACAGGGCCCTATGGCTACACCTTC.

V is TRBV11-2 and J is TRBJ1-1; D is uncertain. CDR3 length: 15 residues. V gave up 1 base and J gave up 0 bases, with 9 bases separating them. Looked up from germline, CDR1 is SGHAT and CDR2 is FQNNGV. The CDR3 DNA follows: TGTGCCAGCAGCTTAGTTTTTCCAGTGAACACTGAAGCTTTCTTT. Protein sequence: CASSLVFPVNTEAFF.

The chain couples TRBV18 to TRBJ2-7; 10 bases are shared with TRBD2. V dropped 6 bases and J dropped 3; count of bases not matched to a gene: 20. Germline V gives CDR1 KGHSH, CDR2 LQKENI. This CDR3 comprises 19 residues. CDR3 sequence reads: CASSSSLAGAPDILYEQYF. The DNA for the CDR3 is TGTGCCAGCTCCTCTAGCCTAGCGGGGGCCCCGGACATCCTCTACGAGCAGTACTTC.

The genes are TRBV27 and TRBJ1-4, with D hard to call. Between the trimmed V and J ends, which lost 4 bases and 8 bases, there was a span of 14 bases. The CDR3 contains 14 residues. From germline, CDR1 is MNHEY and CDR2 SMNVEV (reference sequence). The CDR3 sequence is CASSSLVADEKLFF. DNA of the CDR3: TGTGCCAGCAGTTCTTTGGTGGCCGACGAAAAACTGTTTTTT.

The J gene is TRBJ1-5, the V gene TRBV6-1; D might be TRBD1 (6 bases). Trimming stripped 2 bases from V and 1 base from J, with 12 bases between. The CDR3 length is 16 residues. Germline loops: CDR1 MNHNS, CDR2 SASEGT. The CDR3 coding sequence is TGTGCCAGCAGTGAATCTCGCACAGGGAGCAATCAGCCCCAGCATTTT. It specifies CASSESRTGSNQPQHF.

The V call is TRBV5-6, the J call TRBJ1-1; the match to TRBD1 covers 7 bases. Germline V gene sequence: CDR1 SGHDT, CDR2 YYEEEE. CDR3 size: 13 residues. With 2 bases clipped from V and 10 bases from J, the junction kept 8 bases outside the gene matches. Here the CDR3 reads CASSFHSQGGAFF. The DNA of the CDR3 is TGTGCCAGCAGCTTCCACTCGCAGGGGGGAGCTTTCTTT.

The chain couples TRBV5-1 to TRBJ1-1, with D possibly matching TRBD1 (5 bases). V was shortened by 5 bases and J by 1 base, with 18 bases between the two germline ends. In germline, CDR1 is SGHRS, CDR2 YFSETQ. The CDR3 runs 16 residues. The CDR3 loop reads CASRAGPSSQNTEAFF. DNA of the CDR3: TGCGCCAGCAGGGCAGGGCCCTCAAGCCAGAACACTGAAGCTTTCTTT.